The present TCR beta chain was sequenced within a study of T-cell reconstitution after alpha-beta-depleted transplantation in children. The CDR3 is 16 amino acids. Germline V lookup: CDR1 LGHNA, CDR2 YNFKEQ. V was pared by 4 bases and J by 5 bases, with 8 bases of the junction left unmatched. Unique molecular identifiers were used to barcode this TCRbeta library. In TCRdb, the PCR reads were re-called with MiXCR into one record per CDR3 protein. The repertoire holds roughly 200,000 distinct CDR3 sequences, less than 15% seen once, with over 10% in the top ten. This material consisted of PBMCs from the stem cell graft donor, taken from the stem cell graft. The V and J genes are TRBV4-2 and TRBJ2-1; 10 bases fit TRBD2. This receptor was obtained from a human donor who donated a stem cell graft to a child with acute lymphoblastic leukemia. CDR3 region: CASSLRLAGGDNEQFF. The DNA of the CDR3 is TGTGCCAGCAGCCTTCGACTAGCGGGCGGAGACAATGAGCAGTTCTTC.